The 25 T cell receptor beta chains below were found in one sample sequenced in a study of CD8 T cells in ankylosing spondylitis. TCRdb reanalysed the 5' RACE reads using MiXCR and keeps one entry per CDR3 protein. The sample contains 200,000 to 250,000 distinct CDR3 sequences, 15% to 20% of which appear only once. Their cognate antigens are unknown. The study, taken as a whole, reports: Typical of ankylosing spondylitis blood, it appeared, was a TCR beta motif of eight highly homologous variants.

Sequencing was performed on blood, either unsorted or a sorted T cell fraction (not recorded which). The source is a male donor with ankylosing spondylitis.

The rearrangement joins TRBV7-3 to TRBJ2-1; 8 bases map to TRBD1. V dropped 4 bases and J dropped 8; count of bases not matched to a gene: 10. The CDR3 consists of 15 residues. CDR1 SGHTA and CDR2 FQGTGA come from the germline V gene. CDR3 coding DNA: TGTGCCAGCAGCTCTACGGGGGACAGGTCCGATGAGCAGTTCTTC. This encodes CASSSTGDRSDEQFF.

The chain is built from TRBV6-1 and TRBJ2-1; 10 nucleotides match TRBD1. This CDR3 spans 13 amino acids. J gave up 8 bases and V 8 bases, and 6 bases lay outside the gene matches. Germline CDR1 is MNHNS and CDR2 is SASEGT. The CDR3 sequence: CASATGGWDEQFF. The CDR3 DNA reads as TGTGCCAGCGCGACAGGGGGCTGGGATGAGCAGTTCTTC.

The V gene is TRBV6-8, the J gene TRBJ2-2; no clear D gene. V gave up 6 bases and J gave up 4 bases, with 21 bases separating them. The germline V gene encodes CDR1 MNHGY and CDR2 SAAAGT. This CDR3 has 17 residues. CDR3 in DNA: TGTGCCAGCAGCGGCCAAAGGACGCCCAAGGGCACCGGGGAGCTGTTTTTT. Translated: CASSGQRTPKGTGELFF.

The CDR3 region is CASSYRNKGRRSVIQETQYF. In DNA, the CDR3 is TGTGCCAGCAGTTACCGGAATAAGGGAAGGAGGTCCGTGATCCAAGAGACCCAGTACTTC. The V call is TRBV6-2 or TRBV6-3, the J call TRBJ2-5; D possibly corresponds to TRBD2 (5 bases). Per the germline V gene, CDR1 is MNHEY and CDR2 is SVGEGT. V was clipped by 2 bases and J by 1 base, with 26 bases between them. The CDR3 is 20 residues long.

J is TRBJ2-2 and V is TRBV11-3; 9 bases match TRBD2. Unmatched junction bases numbered 12, after V lost 6 bases and J lost 4 bases. Germline V gene lookup returns CDR1 SGHNT and CDR2 YENEEA. The CDR3 covers 17 residues. CDR3 coding DNA: TGTGCCAGCAGTCCTCGGCGGGGGGGCCGGGGCACCGGGGAGCTGTTTTTT. The encoded protein is CASSPRRGGRGTGELFF. The entire variable domain, with the rest obtained from reference TRBV11-3 and TRBJ2-2, is as follows: EAGVVQSPRYKIIEKKQPVAFWCNPISGHNTLYWYLQNLGQGPELLIRYENEEAVDDSQLPKDRFSAERLKGVDSTLKIQPAELGDSAVYLCASSPRRGGRGTGELFFGEGSRLTVL.

This clonotype has just a few counts. The chain combines TRBV2 with TRBJ2-5; perhaps TRBD1 as D (6 bases). V lost 6 bases and J lost 3, with 11 bases in between. This CDR3 region has 13 residues. Germline CDR1 and CDR2: SNHLY and FYNNEI. CDR3 residues: CASRGRGEETQYF. As DNA, the CDR3 is TGTGCCAGCAGGGGCAGGGGTGAAGAGACCCAGTACTTC.

The V and J genes are TRBV6-2 or TRBV6-3 and TRBJ1-1, with 8 nucleotides matching TRBD1. The V and J ends lost 5 bases and 4 bases, in that order; junction bases with no gene match: 6. Germline lookup yields CDR1 MNHEY and CDR2 SVGEGT. The CDR3 loop spans 14 amino acids. Here the CDR3 reads CASSPAGGLTEAFF. DNA of the CDR3: TGTGCCAGCAGTCCGGCAGGGGGCCTCACTGAAGCTTTCTTT.

In this sample, this clonotype turned up a few times. V usage is TRBV4-1 and J usage is TRBJ2-7, with TRBD1 as a possible D gene (6 bases). V dropped 0 bases and J dropped 6 bases, with 9 bases sitting between them. This CDR3 is 13 amino acids long. The V gene's germline CDR1 is MGHRA and CDR2 YSYEKL. Written as DNA, the CDR3 is TGCGCCAGCAGCCAAGATAACAGGGCCGAGCAGTACTTC. This encodes CASSQDNRAEQYF.

In this sample, this clonotype turned up a few times. V gene TRBV18 combines with J gene TRBJ1-2, with D possibly matching TRBD1 (5 bases). The germline V gene encodes CDR1 KGHSH and CDR2 LQKENI. Trimming took 0 bases from V and 2 from J, leaving 10 bases between them. The CDR3 loop spans 15 amino acids. DNA of the CDR3: TGTGCCAGCTCACCACCGGACACCCCAAACTATGGCTACACCTTC. Translation: CASSPPDTPNYGYTF.

The V gene is TRBV7-8, the J gene TRBJ2-1; D may match TRBD1 or TRBD2 (5 bases each). Germline lookup yields CDR1 SGHVS and CDR2 FQNEAQ. The germline V and J ends were trimmed by 5 bases and 7 bases, with 18 bases remaining between them. The CDR3 spans 15 residues. As DNA, the CDR3 is TGTGCCAGCAGCACCGCCGGGACGCATACGAATGAGCAGTTCTTC. Translating it yields CASSTAGTHTNEQFF.

The table lists this clonotype with a few counts. This sequence joins TRBV4-2 and TRBJ2-3; a weak D match, TRBD2 (6 bases). The CDR3 is 17 amino acids. CDR1 and CDR2 from the germline V gene are LGHNA and YNFKEQ. V shed 1 base and J shed 7 bases, with 21 bases lying between them. The DNA for the CDR3 is TGTGCCAGCAGCCAAGTAGGAGTAGCGGAGTTAGATCATACGCAGTATTTT. Translated: CASSQVGVAELDHTQYF.

This clonotype was detected only a few times. The chain carries TRBV28 and TRBJ2-6; tentatively, D is TRBD1 (6 bases). Between the trimmed V and J ends, which lost 8 bases and 4 bases, there was a span of 12 bases. Germline V gene lookup returns CDR1 MDHEN and CDR2 SYDVKM. This CDR3 comprises 14 residues. DNA of the CDR3: TGTGCCAGCCGGCCAGGGGTCGGGGCCAACGTCCTGACTTTC. Translation gives CASRPGVGANVLTF.

This clonotype was counted between two and nine times. The V call is TRBV5-1, the J call TRBJ2-2, with TRBD2 matching 9 bases. With V trimmed by 1 base and J by 4 bases, 5 bases remained unmatched. CDR3 length: 16 residues. From germline, CDR1 is SGHRS and CDR2 YFSETQ. CDR3 amino acids: CASSLIGLAFTGELFF. Written as DNA, the CDR3 is TGCGCCAGCAGCTTGATAGGACTAGCGTTCACCGGGGAGCTGTTTTTT.

The chain has TRBV20-1 and TRBJ2-7; 7 bases map to TRBD1. V was pared by 1 base and J by 3 bases, with 6 bases of the junction left unmatched. Looked up from germline, CDR1 is DFQATT and CDR2 is SNEGSKA (reference sequence). The CDR3 length is 14 residues. The chain's CDR3 is CSARGDRESYEQYF. The DNA of the CDR3 is TGCAGTGCTAGAGGGGACAGAGAGAGCTACGAGCAGTACTTC.

In this sample, this clonotype turned up once. V is TRBV12-3 or TRBV12-4 and J is TRBJ2-2; no clear D. The V end was cut by 3 bases, the J end by 5 bases, with 7 bases between. The CDR3 extends over 13 amino acids. CDR3 sequence reads: CASSFPVTGELFF. Written as DNA, the CDR3 is TGTGCCAGCAGTTTCCCGGTTACCGGGGAGCTGTTTTTT.

Many counts were recorded for this clonotype. CDR3 protein: CSARELAGLQETQYF. CDR3 nucleotides: TGCAGTGCTAGAGAACTAGCGGGGCTCCAAGAGACCCAGTACTTC. The V gene is TRBV20-1, the J gene TRBJ2-5; 10 nucleotides line up with TRBD2. Germline V gene data show CDR1 as DFQATT and CDR2 as SNEGSKA (reference sequence). This CDR3 contains 15 residues. The V gene end was trimmed by 0 bases and the J gene end by 1 base; junction bases not matched to a gene: 2.

V gene TRBV29-1 combines with J gene TRBJ2-5; TRBD2 might be the D (6 bases). Germline CDR1 is SQVTM and CDR2 is ANQGSEA. The ends were cut back, 6 bases at V and 5 bases at J, with 13 bases in the middle. This CDR3 region has 12 residues. The DNA of the CDR3 is TGCAGCGTGGAGGGAGACCCGGAGACCCAGTACTTC. Its protein is CSVEGDPETQYF.

This clonotype has more than one count but fewer than ten. The genes are TRBV27 and TRBJ2-7, with TRBD2 matching over 9 bases. V dropped 6 bases and J dropped 4; count of bases not matched to a gene: 7. Germline CDR1 is MNHEY and CDR2 is SMNVEV (reference sequence). The CDR3 runs 14 residues. CDR3 amino acids: CASRISGSIYEQYF. CDR3 in DNA: TGTGCCAGCAGGATTAGCGGGAGCATATACGAGCAGTACTTC.

This clonotype was counted between two and nine times. CDR3 sequence: CASSQGGGEGWETQYF. In DNA, the CDR3 is TGCGCCAGCAGCCAAGGAGGTGGGGAGGGTTGGGAGACCCAGTACTTC. The rearrangement links TRBV4-1 to TRBJ2-5; 7 bases align to TRBD2. The V and J ends lost 1 base and 5 bases, in that order; junction bases with no gene match: 10. Per the germline V gene, CDR1 is MGHRA and CDR2 is YSYEKL. This CDR3 is built from 16 residues.

V usage is TRBV12-3 or TRBV12-4 and J usage is TRBJ2-1; 11 bases are shared with TRBD2. The CDR3 contains 15 residues. J gave up 7 bases and V 5 bases, and 7 bases lay outside the gene matches. The CDR3 protein is CASSNIAGGRNEQFF. CDR3 in DNA: TGTGCCAGCAGTAACATAGCGGGGGGGAGAAATGAGCAGTTCTTC.

This chain links TRBV12-5 with TRBJ2-5; D is ambiguous. The CDR3 contains 11 residues. CDR1 is LGHNT and CDR2 is FRNRAP in the germline V gene. The V end was cut by 1 base, the J end by 5 bases, with 2 bases between. Written as DNA, the CDR3 is TGTGCTAGTGGTTTGGGGGAGACCCAGTACTTC. Translation: CASGLGETQYF. The variable domain in full, completed from reference TRBV12-5 and TRBJ2-5, reads DARVTQTPRHKVTEMGQEVTMRCQPILGHNTVFWYRQTMMQGLELLAYFRNRAPLDDSGMPKDRFSAEMPDATLATLKIQPSEPRDSAVYFCASGLGETQYFGPGTRLLVL.

This clonotype came up a few times. The V and J genes are TRBV5-1 and TRBJ2-2; maybe TRBD2 (6 bases). V lost 1 base to trimming and J lost 4 bases, with 14 bases between them. Germline CDR1 reads SGHRS; CDR2 reads YFSETQ. The CDR3 has 16 amino acids. The CDR3 DNA reads TGCGCCAGCAGCTTGACGGGGGAGCAGTTCACCGGGGAGCTGTTTTTT. This translates into CASSLTGEQFTGELFF.

The V gene is TRBV27, the J gene TRBJ1-5; the match to TRBD1 covers 9 bases. With V trimmed by 6 bases and J by 7 bases, 10 bases remained unmatched. This CDR3 has 15 residues. Germline V CDR1 and CDR2: MNHEY, SMNVEV (reference sequence). The CDR3 nucleotides are TGTGCCAGCAGATCCTTACAGGGGGCCCGCCAGCCCCAGCATTTT. Translating it yields CASRSLQGARQPQHF.

This clonotype was recorded many times. V usage is TRBV7-3 and J usage is TRBJ2-1; 7 positions agree with TRBD2. The trim removed 8 bases at V and 9 bases at J, leaving 10 bases unmatched. CDR1 SGHTA and CDR2 FQGTGA come from the germline V gene. The CDR3 is made up of 13 amino acids. The chain's CDR3 is CASRAGEGSEQFF. CDR3 in DNA: TGTGCCAGCCGGGCGGGGGAGGGTAGTGAGCAGTTCTTC.

CDR3 DNA sequence: TGTGCCAGCAGCCAGACAGACTCCTACGAGCAGTACTTC. Its translation is CASSQTDSYEQYF. J is TRBJ2-7 and V is TRBV14, with D tentatively TRBD1 (5 bases). Germline V lookup: CDR1 SGHDN, CDR2 FVKESK. Deletions cut 3 bases from V and 0 bases from J, with 6 bases between. The CDR3 totals 13 residues.